A selection of T cell receptor beta chains follows, all from one sample in a study of CD8 T cells in ankylosing spondylitis. TCRdb independently ran MiXCR on the 5' RACE reads; one entry per CDR3 protein. The sample shows about 150,000 distinct CDR3 sequences, under 45% of them seen only once. The sample taken for sequencing was synovial fluid, either unsorted or a sorted T cell fraction (not recorded which). Every receptor here comes from a male donor with ankylosing spondylitis. CDR3s include the opening cysteine and the closing phenylalanine or tryptophan. A D gene is named only where the DNA matches it firmly. Clone size, where shown, is once, few, many, or a class for clones that have expanded.

D gene	clone size	V gene	J gene	CDR3 DNA	CDR3 protein
TRBD2	.	TRBV4-1	TRBJ2-1	TGCGCCAGCAGCCAAGAGACCTATAGCGGGGGTTCCTACAATGAGCAGTTCTTC	CASSQETYSGGSYNEQFF
TRBD2	.	TRBV7-9	TRBJ2-1	TGTGCCAGCAGCTCTCCGACGGCGGGGGGGCCTCATGAGCAGTTCTTC	CASSSPTAGGPHEQFF
TRBD1	few	TRBV27	TRBJ1-2	TGTGCCAGCAGTCCTTCCACGACAGGGGGCTATGGCTACACCTTC	CASSPSTTGGYGYTF
.	few	TRBV4-2	TRBJ2-1	TGTGCCAGCAGCCAAGATCGAGTCAATGAGCAGTTCTTC	CASSQDRVNEQFF
.	.	TRBV27	TRBJ2-7	TGTGCCAGCAGTTTGAGGACAACCCCCTACGAGCAGTACTTC	CASSLRTTPYEQYF
TRBD1	.	TRBV29-1	TRBJ1-1	TGCAGCGTTGAAGATCTGGGGACAGCTAACACTGAAGCTTTCTTT	CSVEDLGTANTEAFF
.	many	TRBV18	TRBJ1-1	TGTGCCAGCTCACCAGAATCGCAGGGGTATTTCACTGAAGCTTTCTTT	CASSPESQGYFTEAFF
.	.	TRBV20-1	TRBJ1-3	TGCAGTGCTAGAGGGGACTTCCAGAGCTCTGGAAACACCATATATTTT	CSARGDFQSSGNTIYF
.	.	TRBV20-1	TRBJ2-1	TGCAGTGCTAGTGGGCTAGTGAGCGAGCAGTTCTTC	CSASGLVSEQFF
.	.	TRBV4-1	TRBJ1-2	TGCGCCAGCAGCCAACACAGGCTTGGTCGTCGGCATGGCTACACCTTC	CASSQHRLGRRHGYTF
.	.	TRBV5-1	TRBJ1-2	TGCGCCAGCAGCCCGAACTTTAAAGCGGCTTTAGCTAACTATGGCTACACCTTC	CASSPNFKAALANYGYTF
TRBD1	.	TRBV30	TRBJ1-2	TGTGCCTGGAGTGGCCTAGACTTACCCCGGACAGGGGATAACTATGGCTACACCTTC	CAWSGLDLPRTGDNYGYTF
TRBD2	.	TRBV2	TRBJ2-1	TGTGCCAGCAGGGCCGGACTAGCGGGCTTGACCTACAATGAGCAGTTCTTC	CASRAGLAGLTYNEQFF
TRBD2	.	TRBV28	TRBJ2-1	TGTGCCAGCAGTTTAGGTGTAGCGGGGGGGTACAATGAGCAGTTCTTC	CASSLGVAGGYNEQFF
.	.	TRBV2	TRBJ2-7	TGTGCCAGCAGCCGAAACCGCAGGGATCCCTACGAGCAGTACTTC	CASSRNRRDPYEQYF
.	.	TRBV29-1	TRBJ2-7	TGCAGCGTTTTGAGTAACGAGCAGTACTTC	CSVLSNEQYF
.	.	TRBV28	TRBJ2-7	TGTGCCAGCACCCCGGACGGCCCCTACGAGCAGTACTTC	CASTPDGPYEQYF
.	.	TRBV9	TRBJ2-7	TGTGCCAGCAGTCCAGGGGTGCCGCCCGAGCAGTACTTC	CASSPGVPPEQYF
TRBD2	.	TRBV24-1	TRBJ2-5	TGTGCCACCAGTGATTTGGGGACTAGCGGGGGCCAAGAGACCCAGTACTTC	CATSDLGTSGGQETQYF
.	.	TRBV13	TRBJ2-7	TGTGCCAGCAGCTTTGGCGACCTGGGGTACGAGCAGTACTTC	CASSFGDLGYEQYF
TRBD1	.	TRBV5-6	TRBJ1-2	TGTGCCAGCAGCTTGATGGACAGGGGGCCCAGCTATGGCTACACCTTC	CASSLMDRGPSYGYTF
.	once	TRBV20-1	TRBJ2-7	TGCAGTGCTAGTGCGGCTAGCGAGCCCTACGAGCAGTACTTC	CSASAASEPYEQYF
.	.	TRBV4-2	TRBJ1-1	TGTGCCAGCAGCCAAGTGGGGGGAGGAACTGAAGCTTTCTTT	CASSQVGGGTEAFF